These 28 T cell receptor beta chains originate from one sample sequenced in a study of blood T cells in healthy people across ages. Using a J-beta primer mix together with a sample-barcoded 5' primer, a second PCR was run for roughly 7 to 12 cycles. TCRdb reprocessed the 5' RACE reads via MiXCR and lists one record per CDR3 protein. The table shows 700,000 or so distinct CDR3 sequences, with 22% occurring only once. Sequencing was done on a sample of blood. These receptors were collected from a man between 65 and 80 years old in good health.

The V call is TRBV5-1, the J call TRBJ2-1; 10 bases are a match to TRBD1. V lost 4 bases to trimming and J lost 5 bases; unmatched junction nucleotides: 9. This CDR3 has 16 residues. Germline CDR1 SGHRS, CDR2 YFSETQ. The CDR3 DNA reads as TGCGCCAGCAGCCCTATCCCGGGGACAGGGGACAATGAGCAGTTCTTC. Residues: CASSPIPGTGDNEQFF.

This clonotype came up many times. CDR3 sequence (DNA): TGCAGCGTTCAGACGCCCCAGAACTATGGCTACACCTTC. Translated, it gives CSVQTPQNYGYTF. The chain employs TRBV29-1 and TRBJ1-2, with unresolved D. Trimming removed 5 bases from V and 2 bases from J, with 12 bases in between. Germline loops: CDR1 SQVTM, CDR2 ANQGSEA. The CDR3 is made up of 13 amino acids.

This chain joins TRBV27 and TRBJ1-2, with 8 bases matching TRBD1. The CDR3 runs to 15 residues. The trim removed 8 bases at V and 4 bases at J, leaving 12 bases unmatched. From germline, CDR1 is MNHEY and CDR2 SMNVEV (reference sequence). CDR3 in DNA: TGTGCCAGCCGGGACAGGCCGAGCAGACCCTATGGCTACACCTTC. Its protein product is CASRDRPSRPYGYTF.

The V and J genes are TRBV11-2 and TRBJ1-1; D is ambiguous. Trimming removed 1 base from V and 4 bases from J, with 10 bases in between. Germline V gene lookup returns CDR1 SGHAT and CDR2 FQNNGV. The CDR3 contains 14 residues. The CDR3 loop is CASSLVGVGTEAFF. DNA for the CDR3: TGTGCCAGCAGCTTAGTCGGGGTAGGCACTGAAGCTTTCTTT.

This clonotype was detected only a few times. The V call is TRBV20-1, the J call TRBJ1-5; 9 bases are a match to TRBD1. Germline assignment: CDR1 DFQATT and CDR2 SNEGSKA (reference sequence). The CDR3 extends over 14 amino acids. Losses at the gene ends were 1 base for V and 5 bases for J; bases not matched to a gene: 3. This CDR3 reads CSARGGTGYQPQHF. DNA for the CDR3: TGCAGTGCTAGAGGCGGGACAGGGTATCAGCCCCAGCATTTT.

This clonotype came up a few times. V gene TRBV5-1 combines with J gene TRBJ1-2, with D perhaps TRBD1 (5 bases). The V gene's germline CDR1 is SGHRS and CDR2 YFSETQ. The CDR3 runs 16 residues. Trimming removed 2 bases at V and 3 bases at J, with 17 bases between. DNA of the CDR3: TGCGCCAGCAGCTTATCCCCGGTTGAGGGGTACTATGGCTACACCTTC. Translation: CASSLSPVEGYYGYTF.

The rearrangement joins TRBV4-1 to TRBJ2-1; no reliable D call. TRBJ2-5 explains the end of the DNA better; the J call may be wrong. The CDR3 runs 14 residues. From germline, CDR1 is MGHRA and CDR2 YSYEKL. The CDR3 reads CASSQGPDQETQYF. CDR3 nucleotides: TGCGCCAGCAGCCAAGGACCAGACCAAGAGACCCAGTACTTC.

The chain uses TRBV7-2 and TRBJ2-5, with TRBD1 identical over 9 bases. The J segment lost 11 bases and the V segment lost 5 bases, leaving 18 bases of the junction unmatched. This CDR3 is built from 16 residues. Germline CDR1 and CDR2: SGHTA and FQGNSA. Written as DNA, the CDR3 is TGTGCCAGCAGCCCTAGAGACAGGGGGTCCCACGTAGAGCAGTACTTC. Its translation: CASSPRDRGSHVEQYF.

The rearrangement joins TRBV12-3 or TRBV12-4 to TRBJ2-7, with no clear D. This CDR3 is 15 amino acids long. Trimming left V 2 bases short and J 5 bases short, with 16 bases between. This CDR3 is CASSLRATRLNEQYF. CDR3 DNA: TGTGCCAGCAGTTTAAGGGCGACCAGGCTGAACGAGCAGTACTTC.

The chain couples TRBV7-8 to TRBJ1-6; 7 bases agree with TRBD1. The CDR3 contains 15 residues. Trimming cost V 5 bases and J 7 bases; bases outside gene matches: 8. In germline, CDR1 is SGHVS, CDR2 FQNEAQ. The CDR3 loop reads CASSPGDSLNSPLHF. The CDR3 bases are TGTGCCAGCAGCCCGGGGGACAGCTTAAATTCACCCCTCCACTTT.

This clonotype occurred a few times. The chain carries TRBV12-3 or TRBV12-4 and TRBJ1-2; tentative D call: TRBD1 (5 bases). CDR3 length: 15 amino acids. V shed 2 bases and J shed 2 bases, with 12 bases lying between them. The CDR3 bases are TGTGCCAGCAGTTTAAACGATCGGGGGAACTATGGCTACACCTTC. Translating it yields CASSLNDRGNYGYTF.

CDR3 region: CATSSGPGGARAFF. CDR3 nucleotides: TGTGCCACCAGCAGCGGACCAGGGGGCGCGAGAGCTTTCTTT. The chain combines TRBV15 with TRBJ1-1, with TRBD1 identical over 8 bases. Germline CDR1 LNHNV, CDR2 YYDKDF (reference sequence). CDR3 length: 14 residues. V shed 3 bases and J 10 bases; nucleotides not matched to a gene: 10.

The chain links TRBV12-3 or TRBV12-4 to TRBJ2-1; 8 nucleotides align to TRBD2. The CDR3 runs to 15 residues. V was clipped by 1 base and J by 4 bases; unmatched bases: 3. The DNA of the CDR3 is TGTGCCAGCAGTTTAGGCGGGGGGCAATACAATGAGCAGTTCTTC. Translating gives CASSLGGGQYNEQFF.

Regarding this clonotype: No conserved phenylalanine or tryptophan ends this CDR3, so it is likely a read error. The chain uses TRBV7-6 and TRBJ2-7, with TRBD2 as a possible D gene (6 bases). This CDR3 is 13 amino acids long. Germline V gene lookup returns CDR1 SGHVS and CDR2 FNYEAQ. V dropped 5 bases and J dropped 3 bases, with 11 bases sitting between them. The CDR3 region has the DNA TGTGCCAGCAGCGGAGGGTTGATCTACGAGCAGTACTCC. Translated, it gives CASSGGLIYEQYS.

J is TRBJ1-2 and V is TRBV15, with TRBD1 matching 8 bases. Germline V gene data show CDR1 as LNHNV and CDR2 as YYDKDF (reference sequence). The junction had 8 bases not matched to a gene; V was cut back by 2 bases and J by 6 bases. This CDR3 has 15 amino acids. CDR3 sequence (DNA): TGTGCCACCAGCAGATCTACCCAGGGGGCCCATGGCTACACCTTC. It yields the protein CATSRSTQGAHGYTF.

The CDR3 loop is CASSRQAFRSLETQYF. DNA for the CDR3: TGCGCCAGCAGCCGGCAAGCTTTCAGGAGTTTGGAGACCCAGTACTTC. The rearrangement joins TRBV4-1 to TRBJ2-5, with D hard to call. Germline CDR1 reads MGHRA; CDR2 reads YSYEKL. This CDR3 is 16 amino acids long. The V gene lost 4 bases and the J gene lost 5 bases, with 20 bases spanning the gap.

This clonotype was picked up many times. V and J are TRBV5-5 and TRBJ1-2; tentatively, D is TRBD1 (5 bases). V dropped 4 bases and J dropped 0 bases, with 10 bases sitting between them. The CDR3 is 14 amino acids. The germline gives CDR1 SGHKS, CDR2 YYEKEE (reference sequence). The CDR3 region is CASSPGTPNYGYTF. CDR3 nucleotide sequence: TGTGCCAGCAGCCCCGGGACCCCTAACTATGGCTACACCTTC.

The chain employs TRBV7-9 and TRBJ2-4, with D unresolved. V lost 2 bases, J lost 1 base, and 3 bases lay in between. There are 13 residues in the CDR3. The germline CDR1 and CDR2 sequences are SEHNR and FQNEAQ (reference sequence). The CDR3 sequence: CASSLFAKNIQYF. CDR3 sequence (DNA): TGTGCCAGCAGCTTATTTGCCAAAAACATTCAGTACTTC.

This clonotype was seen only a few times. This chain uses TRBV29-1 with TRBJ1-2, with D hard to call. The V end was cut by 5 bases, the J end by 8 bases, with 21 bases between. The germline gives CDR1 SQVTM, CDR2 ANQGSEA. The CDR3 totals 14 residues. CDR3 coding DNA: TGCAGCGTTTTACCTCAGGCGGCTGCGGGGGGCTACACCTTC. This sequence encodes CSVLPQAAAGGYTF.

CDR3 region: CASSWGLAGLQTDNEQFF. The CDR3 nucleotides are TGTGCCAGCAGTTGGGGACTAGCGGGACTTCAAACAGACAATGAGCAGTTCTTC. The rearrangement joins TRBV12-3 or TRBV12-4 to TRBJ2-1; 13 bases line up with TRBD2. This CDR3 has 18 amino acids. V gave up 4 bases and J gave up 5 bases; unmatched junction bases: 11.

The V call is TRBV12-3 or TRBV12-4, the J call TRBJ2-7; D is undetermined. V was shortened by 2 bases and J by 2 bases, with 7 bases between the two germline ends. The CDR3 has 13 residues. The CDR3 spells CASSLRSTYEQYF. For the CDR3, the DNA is TGTGCCAGCAGTTTACGGAGTACCTACGAGCAGTACTTC.

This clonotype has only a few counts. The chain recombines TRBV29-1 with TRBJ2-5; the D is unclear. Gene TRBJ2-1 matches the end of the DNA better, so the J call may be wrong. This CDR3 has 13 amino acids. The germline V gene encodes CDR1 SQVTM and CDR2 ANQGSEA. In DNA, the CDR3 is TGCGGCCCAGACGGAATCCCCTGGGATGAGCAGTTCTTC. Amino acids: CGPDGIPWDEQFF.

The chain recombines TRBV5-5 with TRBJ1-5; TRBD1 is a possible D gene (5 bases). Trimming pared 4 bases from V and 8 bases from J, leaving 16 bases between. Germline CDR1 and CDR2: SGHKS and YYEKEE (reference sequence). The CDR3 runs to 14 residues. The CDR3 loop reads CASSLGTDAKPQHF. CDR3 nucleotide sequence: TGTGCCAGCAGCCTCGGGACGGACGCAAAGCCCCAGCATTTT.

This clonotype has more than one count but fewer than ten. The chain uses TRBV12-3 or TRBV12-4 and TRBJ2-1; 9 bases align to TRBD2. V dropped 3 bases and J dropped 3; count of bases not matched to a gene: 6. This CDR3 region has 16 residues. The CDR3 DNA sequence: TGTGCCAGCAGTTTGGCCGGGACTAGCTACTACAATGAGCAGTTCTTC. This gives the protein CASSLAGTSYYNEQFF.

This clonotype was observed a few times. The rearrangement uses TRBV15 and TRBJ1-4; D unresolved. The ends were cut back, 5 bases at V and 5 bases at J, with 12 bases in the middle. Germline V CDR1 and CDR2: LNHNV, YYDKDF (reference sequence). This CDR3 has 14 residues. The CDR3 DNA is TGTGCCACCAGCTTACGGACCGTGAATGAAAAACTGTTTTTT. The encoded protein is CATSLRTVNEKLFF.

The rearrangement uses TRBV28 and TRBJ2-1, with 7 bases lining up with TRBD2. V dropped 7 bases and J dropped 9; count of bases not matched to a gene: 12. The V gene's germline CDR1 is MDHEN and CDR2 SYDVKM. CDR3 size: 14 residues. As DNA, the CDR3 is TGTGCCAGCACCCAATCTGGTCTAGCGGTTGAGCAGTTCTTC. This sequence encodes CASTQSGLAVEQFF.

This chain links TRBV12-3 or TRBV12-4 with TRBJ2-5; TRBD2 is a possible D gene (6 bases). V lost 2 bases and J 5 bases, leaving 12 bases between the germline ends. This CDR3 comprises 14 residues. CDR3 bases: TGTGCCAGCAGTTTAACGGAGGGAGGCGAGACCCAGTACTTC. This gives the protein CASSLTEGGETQYF.

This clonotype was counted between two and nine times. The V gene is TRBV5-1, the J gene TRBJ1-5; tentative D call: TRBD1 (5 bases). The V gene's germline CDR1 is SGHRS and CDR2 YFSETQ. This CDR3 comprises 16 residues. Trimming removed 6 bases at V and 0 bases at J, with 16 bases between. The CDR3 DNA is TGCGCCAGCAATGATACGGGGACGTCTAGCAATCAGCCCCAGCATTTT. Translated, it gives CASNDTGTSSNQPQHF. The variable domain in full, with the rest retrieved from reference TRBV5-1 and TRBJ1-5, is KAGVTQTPRYLIKTRGQQVTLSCSPISGHRSVSWYQQTPGQGLQFLFEYFSETQRNKGNFPGRFSGRQFSNSRSEMNVSTLELGDSALYLCASNDTGTSSNQPQHFGDGTRLSIL.